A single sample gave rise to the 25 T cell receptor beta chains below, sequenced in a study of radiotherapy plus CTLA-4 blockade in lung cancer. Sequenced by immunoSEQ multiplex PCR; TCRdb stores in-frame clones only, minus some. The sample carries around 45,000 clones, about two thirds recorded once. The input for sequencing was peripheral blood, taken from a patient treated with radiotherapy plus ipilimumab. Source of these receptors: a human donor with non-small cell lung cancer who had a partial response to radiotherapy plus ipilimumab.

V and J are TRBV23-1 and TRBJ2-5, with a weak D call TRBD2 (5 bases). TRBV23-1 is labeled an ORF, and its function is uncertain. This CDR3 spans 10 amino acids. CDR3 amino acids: CIGKQETQYF. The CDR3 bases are TGCATCGGGAAACAAGAGACCCAGTACTTC.

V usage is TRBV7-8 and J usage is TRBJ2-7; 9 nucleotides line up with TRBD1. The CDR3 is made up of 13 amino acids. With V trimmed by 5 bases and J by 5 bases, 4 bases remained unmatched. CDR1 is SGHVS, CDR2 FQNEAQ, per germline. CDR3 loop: CASSRDRVDEQYF. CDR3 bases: TGTGCCAGCAGCCGGGACAGGGTCGACGAGCAGTACTTC. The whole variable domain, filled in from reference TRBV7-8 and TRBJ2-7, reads GAGVSQSPRYKVAKRGQDVALRCDPISGHVSLFWYQQALGQGPEFLTYFQNEAQLDKSGLPSDRFFAERPEGSVSTLKIQRTQQEDSAVYLCASSRDRVDEQYFGPGTRLTVT.

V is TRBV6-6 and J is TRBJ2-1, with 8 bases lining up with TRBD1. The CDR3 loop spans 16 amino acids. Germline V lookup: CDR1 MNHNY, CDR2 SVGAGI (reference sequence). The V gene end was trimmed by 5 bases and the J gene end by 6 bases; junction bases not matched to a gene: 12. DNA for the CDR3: TGTGCCAGCAGTCCTAGAGGACAGGGCGGACGCAATGAGCAGTTCTTC. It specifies CASSPRGQGGRNEQFF.

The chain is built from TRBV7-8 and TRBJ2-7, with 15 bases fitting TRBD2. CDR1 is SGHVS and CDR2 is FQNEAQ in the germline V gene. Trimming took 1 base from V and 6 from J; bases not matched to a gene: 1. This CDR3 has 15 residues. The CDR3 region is CASSLVGLAGGEQYF. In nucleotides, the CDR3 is TGTGCCAGCAGCTTAGTGGGACTAGCGGGAGGCGAGCAGTACTTC. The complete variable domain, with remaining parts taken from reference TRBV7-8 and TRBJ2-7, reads GAGVSQSPRYKVAKRGQDVALRCDPISGHVSLFWYQQALGQGPEFLTYFQNEAQLDKSGLPSDRFFAERPEGSVSTLKIQRTQQEDSAVYLCASSLVGLAGGEQYFGPGTRLTVT.

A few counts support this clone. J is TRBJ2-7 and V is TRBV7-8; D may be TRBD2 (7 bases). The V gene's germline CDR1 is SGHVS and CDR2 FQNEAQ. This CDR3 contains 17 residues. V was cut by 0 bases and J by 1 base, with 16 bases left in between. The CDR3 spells CASSLAGAGEISYEQYF. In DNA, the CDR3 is TGTGCCAGCAGCTTAGCGGGGGCGGGGGAAATTTCCTACGAGCAGTACTTC. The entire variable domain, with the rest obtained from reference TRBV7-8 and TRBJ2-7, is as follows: GAGVSQSPRYKVAKRGQDVALRCDPISGHVSLFWYQQALGQGPEFLTYFQNEAQLDKSGLPSDRFFAERPEGSVSTLKIQRTQQEDSAVYLCASSLAGAGEISYEQYFGPGTRLTVT.

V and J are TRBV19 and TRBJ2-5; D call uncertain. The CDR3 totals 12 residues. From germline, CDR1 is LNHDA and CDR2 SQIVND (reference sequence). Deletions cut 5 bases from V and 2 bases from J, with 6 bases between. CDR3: CASSPSQETQYF. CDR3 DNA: TGTGCCAGTAGTCCCAGTCAAGAGACCCAGTACTTC.

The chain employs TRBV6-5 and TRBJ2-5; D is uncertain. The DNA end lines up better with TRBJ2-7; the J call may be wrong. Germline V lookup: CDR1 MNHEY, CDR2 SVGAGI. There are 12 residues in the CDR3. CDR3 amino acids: CASSSISYEQYF. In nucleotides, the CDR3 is TGTGCCAGCAGTTCAATTTCCTACGAGCAGTACTTC.

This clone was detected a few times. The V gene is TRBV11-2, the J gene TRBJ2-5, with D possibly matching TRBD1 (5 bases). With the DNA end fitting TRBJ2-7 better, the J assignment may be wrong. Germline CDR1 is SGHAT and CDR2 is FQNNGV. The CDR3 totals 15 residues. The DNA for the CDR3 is TGTGCCAGCAGCTTAGACGCGACAGTACTTTACGAGCAGTACTTC. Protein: CASSLDATVLYEQYF.

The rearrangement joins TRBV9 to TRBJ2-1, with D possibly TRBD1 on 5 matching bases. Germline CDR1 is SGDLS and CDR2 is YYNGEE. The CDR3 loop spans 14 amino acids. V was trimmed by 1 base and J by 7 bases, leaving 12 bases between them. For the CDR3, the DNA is TGTGCCAGCAGCGTATCAGGGAACGAGAATGAGCAGTTCTTC. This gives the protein CASSVSGNENEQFF.

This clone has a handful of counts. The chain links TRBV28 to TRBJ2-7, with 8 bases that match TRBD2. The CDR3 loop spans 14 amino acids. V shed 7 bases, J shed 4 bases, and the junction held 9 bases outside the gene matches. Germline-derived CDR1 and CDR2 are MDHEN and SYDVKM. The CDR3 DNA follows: TGTGCCAGCAAAGGTAGCGGGGACTCTTACGAGCAGTACTTC. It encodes CASKGSGDSYEQYF.

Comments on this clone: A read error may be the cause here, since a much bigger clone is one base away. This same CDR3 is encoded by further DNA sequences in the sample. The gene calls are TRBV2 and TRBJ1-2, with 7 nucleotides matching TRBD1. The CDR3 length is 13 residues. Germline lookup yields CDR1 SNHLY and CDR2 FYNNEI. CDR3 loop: CASHRDSNYGYTF. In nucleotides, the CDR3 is TGTGCCAGTCACCGGGACAGTAACTACGGCTACACCTTC. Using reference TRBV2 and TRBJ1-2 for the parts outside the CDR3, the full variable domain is EPEVTQTPSHQVTQMGQEVILRCVPISNHLYFYWYRQILGQKVEFLVSFYNNEISEKSEIFDDQFSVERPDGSNFTLKIRSTKLEDSAMYFCASHRDSNYGYTFGSGTRLTVV.

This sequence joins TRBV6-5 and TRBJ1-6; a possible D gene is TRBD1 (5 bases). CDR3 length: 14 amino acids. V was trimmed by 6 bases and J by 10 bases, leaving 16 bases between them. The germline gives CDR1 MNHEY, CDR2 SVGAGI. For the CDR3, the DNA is TGTGCCAGCAGGAGCCCCAACAGGCCCTCACCCCTCCACTTT. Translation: CASRSPNRPSPLHF.

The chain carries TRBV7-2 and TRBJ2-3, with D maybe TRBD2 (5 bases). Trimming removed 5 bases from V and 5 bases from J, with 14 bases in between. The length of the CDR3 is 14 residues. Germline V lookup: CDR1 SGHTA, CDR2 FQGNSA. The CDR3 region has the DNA TGTGCCAGCAGCAGCAGAGGGCGCGGAGATACGCAGTATTTT. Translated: CASSSRGRGDTQYF.

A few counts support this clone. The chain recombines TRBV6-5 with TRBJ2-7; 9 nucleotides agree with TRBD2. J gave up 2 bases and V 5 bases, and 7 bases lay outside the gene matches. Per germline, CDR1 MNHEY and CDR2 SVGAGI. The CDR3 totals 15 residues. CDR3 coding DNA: TGTGCCAGCAGTGTAGGCGGGGGGGGCGCCTACGAGCAGTACTTC. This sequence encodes CASSVGGGGAYEQYF.

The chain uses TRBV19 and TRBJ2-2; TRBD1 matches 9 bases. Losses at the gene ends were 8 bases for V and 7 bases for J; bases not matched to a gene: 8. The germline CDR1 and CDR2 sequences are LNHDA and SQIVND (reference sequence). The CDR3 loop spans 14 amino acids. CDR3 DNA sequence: TGTGCCAGTCACGAAACAGGGGGCGTCGGGGAGCTGTTTTTT. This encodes CASHETGGVGELFF.

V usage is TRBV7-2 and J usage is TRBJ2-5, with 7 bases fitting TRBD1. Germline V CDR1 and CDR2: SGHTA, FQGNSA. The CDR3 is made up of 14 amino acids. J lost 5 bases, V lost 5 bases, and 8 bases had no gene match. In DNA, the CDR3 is TGTGCCAGCAGCGGGGGACAGACCCGGGAGACCCAGTACTTC. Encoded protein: CASSGGQTRETQYF.

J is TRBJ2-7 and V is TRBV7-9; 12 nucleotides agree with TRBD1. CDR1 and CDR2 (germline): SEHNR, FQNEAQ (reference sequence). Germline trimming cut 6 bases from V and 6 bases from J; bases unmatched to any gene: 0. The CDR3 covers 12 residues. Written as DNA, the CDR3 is TGTGCCAGCAGGGGACAGGGGGCCGAGCAGTACTTC. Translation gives CASRGQGAEQYF.

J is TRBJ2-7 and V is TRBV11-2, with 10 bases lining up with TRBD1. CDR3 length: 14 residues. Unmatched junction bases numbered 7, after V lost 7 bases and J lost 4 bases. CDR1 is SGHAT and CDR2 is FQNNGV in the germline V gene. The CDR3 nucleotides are TGTGCCAGCACTACCGGGACAGGGGTTTACGAGCAGTACTTC. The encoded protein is CASTTGTGVYEQYF. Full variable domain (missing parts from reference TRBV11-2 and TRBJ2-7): EAGVAQSPRYKIIEKRQSVAFWCNPISGHATLYWYQQILGQGPKLLIQFQNNGVVDDSQLPKDRFSAERLKGVDSTLKIQPAKLEDSAVYLCASTTGTGVYEQYFGPGTRLTVT.

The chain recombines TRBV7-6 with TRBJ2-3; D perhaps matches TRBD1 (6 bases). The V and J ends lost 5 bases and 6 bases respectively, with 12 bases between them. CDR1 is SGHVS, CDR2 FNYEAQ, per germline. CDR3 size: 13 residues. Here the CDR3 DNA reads TGTGCCAGCAGCACAGGGATCCGTGATACGCAGTATTTT. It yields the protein CASSTGIRDTQYF.

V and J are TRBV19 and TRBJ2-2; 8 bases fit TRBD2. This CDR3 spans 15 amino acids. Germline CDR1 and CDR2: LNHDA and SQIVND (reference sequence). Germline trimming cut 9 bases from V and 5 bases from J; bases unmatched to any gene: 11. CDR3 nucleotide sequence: TGTGCCAGCGGGGGGGCTAGCGGCCGAACCGGGGAGCTGTTTTTT. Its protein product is CASGGASGRTGELFF.

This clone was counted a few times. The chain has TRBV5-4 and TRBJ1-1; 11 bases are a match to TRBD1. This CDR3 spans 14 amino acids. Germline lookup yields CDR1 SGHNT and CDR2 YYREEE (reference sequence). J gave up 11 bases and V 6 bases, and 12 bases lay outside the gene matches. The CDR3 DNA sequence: TGTGCCAGCACCAGAGGACAGGGGGCTTCGGGGGCTTTCTTT. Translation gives CASTRGQGASGAFF.

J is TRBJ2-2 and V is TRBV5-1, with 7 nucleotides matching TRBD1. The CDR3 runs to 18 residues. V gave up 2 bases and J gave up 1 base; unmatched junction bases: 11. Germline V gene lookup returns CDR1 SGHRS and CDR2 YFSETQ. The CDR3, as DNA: TGCGCCAGCAGCTTAAACCCCCCACAGGGGCGGAACACCGGGGAGCTGTTTTTT. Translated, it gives CASSLNPPQGRNTGELFF.

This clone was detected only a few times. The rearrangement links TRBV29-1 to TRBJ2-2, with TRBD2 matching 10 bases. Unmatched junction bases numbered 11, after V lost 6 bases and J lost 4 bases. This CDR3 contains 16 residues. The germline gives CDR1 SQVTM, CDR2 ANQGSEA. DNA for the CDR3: TGCAGCGTATCCGGGACTAGCGAGAGTATCACCGGGGAGCTGTTTTTT. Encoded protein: CSVSGTSESITGELFF.

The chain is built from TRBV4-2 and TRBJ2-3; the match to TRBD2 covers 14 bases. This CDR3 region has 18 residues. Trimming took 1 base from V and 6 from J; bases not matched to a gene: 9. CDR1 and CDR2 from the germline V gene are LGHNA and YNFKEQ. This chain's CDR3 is CASSQAQRLAGGPDTQYF. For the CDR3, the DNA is TGTGCCAGCAGCCAAGCTCAGCGACTAGCGGGGGGGCCGGATACGCAGTATTTT.

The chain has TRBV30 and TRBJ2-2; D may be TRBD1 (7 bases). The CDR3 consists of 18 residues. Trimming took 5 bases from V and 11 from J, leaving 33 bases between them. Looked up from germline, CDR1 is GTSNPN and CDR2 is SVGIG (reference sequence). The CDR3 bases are TGTGCCTGGTCACCCAGGGGGGACTTTTTTTTCCGGGACTTTGAGCTGTTTTTT. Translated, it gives CAWSPRGDFFFRDFELFF.